This T cell receptor (beta chain) is from a study of OX40 agonist ivuxolimab in advanced cancers. About this clone itself: Antigen specificity is unknown.

The germline gives CDR1 MNHEY, CDR2 SMNVEV (reference sequence). The CDR3 covers 15 residues. V dropped 4 bases and J dropped 3; count of bases not matched to a gene: 7. Assay: immunoSEQ multiplex PCR; the TCRdb copy retains only in-frame clones and omits some. The table has about 21,000 clones, under 90% seen once. Overall study results and limits: Partial responders at 0.1-3.0 mg/kg showed near-lowest clonal expansion.

Sequencing was performed on CD4+ or CD8+ T cells sorted from blood, taken in a trial of the OX40 agonist ivuxolimab. The chain has TRBV27 and TRBJ2-7, with 9 nucleotides matching TRBD1. This receptor was taken from an adult with an advanced solid tumor such as melanoma, head and neck, liver or kidney cancer. CDR3 protein: CASSSLGQGDYEQYF. In DNA form, the CDR3 reads TGTGCCAGCAGTTCGTTGGGACAGGGCGACTACGAGCAGTACTTC.